The clone carrying this T cell receptor (beta chain) was recorded a few times. Its target is unknown. Time point denoted: pre-sensitization, week 0. Treatment indicated: therapeutic diphenylcyclopropenone sensitization with weekly scalp DPC. Individual cDNA molecules (in the library) carried attached unique molecular identifiers. In TCRdb, the RACE reads were re-called with MiXCR into one record per CDR3 protein. The profile shows roughly 100,000 distinct CDR3 sequences, around 9.6% of them singletons. The data belong to a study of human T cells and chemical hapten exposure. Germline assignment: CDR1 SGHTA and CDR2 FQGNSA. Trimming cost V 6 bases and J 1 base, with 14 bases left between them. The CDR3 consists of 15 residues. Findings of the study overall: Donors had alopecia, so their immune response may differ from healthy people's.

This receptor was obtained from a woman in her forties with alopecia areata. Some clones in this sample may be carry-over from other donors' samples. J is TRBJ2-3 and V is TRBV7-2, with a weak D call TRBD2 (6 bases). The sample in question was whole blood, obtained in connection with sensitization to the hapten diphenylcyclopropenone (DPC). The CDR3 protein is CASRPPGLRTDTQYF. CDR3 DNA: TGTGCCAGCAGGCCGCCGGGACTTCGCACAGATACGCAGTATTTT.